This entry is about one T cell receptor (beta chain). Germline-derived CDR1 and CDR2 are LGHNA and YSLEER. This CDR3 comprises 15 residues. V lost 1 base and J 0 bases, leaving 6 bases between the germline ends. The data stem from a study of blood T cell repertoires in COVID-19. Across the whole study: Acute and convalescent COVID-19 specimens originated in the United States, Italy and Spain. In each case, the material was cDNA or gDNA derived from T cells, B-cell-depleted T cells, or PBMCs.

Authors' processing steps: Reference gene primer amplification gave nucleated cell count estimates. Sequencing used immunoSEQ multiplex PCR; TCRdb keeps in-frame clones, though not all of them. D and trimming come from the DNA, and the V and J calls and clone size come from that table. The sample holds roughly 99,000 clones, about 85% seen once. V and J are TRBV4-3 and TRBJ2-2; D is unresolved. This sequence was found in a woman aged 80 or over with acute or convalescent COVID-19. Sequencing was performed on peripheral blood. CDR3 bases: TGCGCCAGCAGCCAAGCTCAGGCGAACACCGGGGAGCTGTTTTTT. This gives the protein CASSQAQANTGELFF.